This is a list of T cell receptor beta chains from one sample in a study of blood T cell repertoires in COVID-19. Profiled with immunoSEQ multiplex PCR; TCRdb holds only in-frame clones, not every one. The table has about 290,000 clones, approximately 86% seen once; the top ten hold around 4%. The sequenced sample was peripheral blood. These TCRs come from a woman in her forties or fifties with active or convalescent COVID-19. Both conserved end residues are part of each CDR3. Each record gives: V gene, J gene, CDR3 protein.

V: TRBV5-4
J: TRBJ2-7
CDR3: CASSSGGDEQYF

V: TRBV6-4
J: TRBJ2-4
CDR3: CASRLTGKNIQYF

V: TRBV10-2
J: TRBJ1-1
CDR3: CASRQGLMNTEAFF

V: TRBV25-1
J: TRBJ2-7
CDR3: CASSEYGGRHEQYF

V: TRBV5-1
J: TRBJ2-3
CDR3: CASSQGTRDTQYF

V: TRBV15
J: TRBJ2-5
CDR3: CATSPHRTGEETQYF

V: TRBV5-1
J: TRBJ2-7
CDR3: CASSLVAGSSYEQYF

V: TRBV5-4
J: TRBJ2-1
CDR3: CASSLSRTVNEQFF

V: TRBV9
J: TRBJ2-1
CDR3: CASSRVDRSSYNEQFF

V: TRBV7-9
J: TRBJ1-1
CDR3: CASSLSPDRPGAEAFF

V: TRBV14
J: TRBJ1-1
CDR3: CASSQDWQGKAFF

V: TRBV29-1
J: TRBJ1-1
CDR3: CSVGAGAEAFF

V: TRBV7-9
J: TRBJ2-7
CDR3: CASSLGGGTYEQYF

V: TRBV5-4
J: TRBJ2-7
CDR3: CASSLDSGLSYEQYF

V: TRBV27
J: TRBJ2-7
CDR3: CASSLYGGRAYEQYF

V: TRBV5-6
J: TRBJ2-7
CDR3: CASSLLGAGEDFHEQYF

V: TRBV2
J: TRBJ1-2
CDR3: CASRFPGDQSGYTF

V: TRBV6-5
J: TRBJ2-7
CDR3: CASTTLGTGWYEQYF

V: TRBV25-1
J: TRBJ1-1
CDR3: CASRGTAATEAFF

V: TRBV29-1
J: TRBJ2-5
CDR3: CSADGGGTQYF

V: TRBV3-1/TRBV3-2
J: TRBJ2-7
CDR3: CASSQGLVTYEQYF

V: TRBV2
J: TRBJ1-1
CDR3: CASSEEVGFHEAFF

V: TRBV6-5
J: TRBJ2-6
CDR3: CASSYSSGTGANVLTF

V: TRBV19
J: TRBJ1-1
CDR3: CASSIGGQGYEAFF

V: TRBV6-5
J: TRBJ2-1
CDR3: CASSYFGGSGYNEQFF

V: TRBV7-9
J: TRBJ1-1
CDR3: CASSILGGGTEAFF

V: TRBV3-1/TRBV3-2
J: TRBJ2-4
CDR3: CASSIGLAGGAKNIQYF

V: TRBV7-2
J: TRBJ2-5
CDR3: CASSLRSLGWGRVETQYF

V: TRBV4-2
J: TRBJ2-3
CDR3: CASSQGLAGGTDTQYF

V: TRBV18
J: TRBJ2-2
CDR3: CASSRGRNTGELFF

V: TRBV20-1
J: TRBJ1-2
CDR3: CSAATGYGYTF

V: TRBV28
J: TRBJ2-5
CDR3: CASSTSTSFETQYF

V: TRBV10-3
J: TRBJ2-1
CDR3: CATRWDSAYNEQFF

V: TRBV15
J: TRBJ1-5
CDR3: CATSRERGNNQPQHF

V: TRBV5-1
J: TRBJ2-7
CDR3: CASSAHRSDPLGEQYF

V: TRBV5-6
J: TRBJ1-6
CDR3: CASSLGPGQPNSPLHF

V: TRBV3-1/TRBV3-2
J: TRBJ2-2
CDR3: CASSRGAGGKSGELFF

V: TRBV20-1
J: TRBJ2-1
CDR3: CSASFAGVGEQFF

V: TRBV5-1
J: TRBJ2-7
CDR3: CASRRGLSGDYEQYF

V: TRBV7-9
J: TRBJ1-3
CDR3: CASSLLLGAGGNTIYF

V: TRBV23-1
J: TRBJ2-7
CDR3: CASSQNTGGTPYEQYF

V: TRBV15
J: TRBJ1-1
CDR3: CATSRDGGARNTEAFF

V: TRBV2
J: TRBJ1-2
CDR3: CASSGGPTGGVGYTF

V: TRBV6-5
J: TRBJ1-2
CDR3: CASSITRRYYGYTF

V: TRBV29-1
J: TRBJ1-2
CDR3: CSVVDRVSGGYTF

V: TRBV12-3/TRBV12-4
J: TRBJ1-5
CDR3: CASSFSGNQPQHF

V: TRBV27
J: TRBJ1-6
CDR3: CASSLRRTDTNSPLHF

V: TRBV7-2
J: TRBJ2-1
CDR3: CASSLELAGGISYNEQFF

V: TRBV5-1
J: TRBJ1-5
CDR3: CARLTPVSDRGGSNQPQHF

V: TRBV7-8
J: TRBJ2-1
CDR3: CASSTSGQNNEQFF